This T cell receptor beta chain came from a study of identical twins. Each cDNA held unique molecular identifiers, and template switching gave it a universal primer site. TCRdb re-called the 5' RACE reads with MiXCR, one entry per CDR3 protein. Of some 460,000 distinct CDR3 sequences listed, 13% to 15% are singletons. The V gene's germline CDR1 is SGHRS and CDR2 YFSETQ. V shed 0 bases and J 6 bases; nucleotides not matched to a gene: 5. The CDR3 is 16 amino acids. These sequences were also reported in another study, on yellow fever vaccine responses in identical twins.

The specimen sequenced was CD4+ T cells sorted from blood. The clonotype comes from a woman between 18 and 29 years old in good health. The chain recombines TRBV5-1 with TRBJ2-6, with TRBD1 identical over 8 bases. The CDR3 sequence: CASSLAQDRAANVLTF. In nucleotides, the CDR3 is TGCGCCAGCAGCTTGGCCCAGGACAGGGCGGCCAACGTCCTGACTTTC.